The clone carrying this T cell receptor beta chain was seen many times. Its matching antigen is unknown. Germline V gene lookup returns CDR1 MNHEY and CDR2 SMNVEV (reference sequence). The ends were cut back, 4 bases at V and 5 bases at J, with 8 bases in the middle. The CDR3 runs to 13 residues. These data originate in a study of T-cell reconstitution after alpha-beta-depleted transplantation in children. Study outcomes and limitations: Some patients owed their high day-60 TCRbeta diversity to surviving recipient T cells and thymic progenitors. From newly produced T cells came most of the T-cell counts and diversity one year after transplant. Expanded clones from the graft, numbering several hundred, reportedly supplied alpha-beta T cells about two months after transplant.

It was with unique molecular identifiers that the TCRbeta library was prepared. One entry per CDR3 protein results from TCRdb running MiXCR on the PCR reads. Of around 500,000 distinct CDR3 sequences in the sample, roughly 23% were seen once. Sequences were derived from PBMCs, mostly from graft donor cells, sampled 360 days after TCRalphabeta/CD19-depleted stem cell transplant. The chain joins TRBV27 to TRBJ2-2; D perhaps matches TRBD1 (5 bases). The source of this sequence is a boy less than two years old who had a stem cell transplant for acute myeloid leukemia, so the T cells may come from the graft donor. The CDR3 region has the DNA TGTGCCAGCAGTTGGGGCCGGACCGGGGAGCTGTTTTTT. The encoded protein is CASSWGRTGELFF.